This record looks at one TCR beta chain sequence and its context. Other DNA variants within this sample encode the same CDR3. This specimen comes from a study of shared clonotypes between healthy human individuals. This CDR3 is built from 14 residues. Germline CDR1 reads SGHRS; CDR2 reads YFSETQ. V lost 0 bases, J lost 2 bases, and 7 bases lay in between. The table came from immunoSEQ multiplex PCR; TCRdb's copy has only in-frame clones and leaves some out. The sample includes some 2.3 million clones, 93% of them seen just once. The chain combines TRBV5-1 with TRBJ2-3; unclear D gene. The sequence derives from a man between 18 and 35 years old in good health. Some clones in this sample may be carry-over from other donors' samples. Sample: naive CD4+ T cells from PBMCs. Subset denoted: CD45RA+ positively selected. CDR3 in amino acids: CASSLGDFTDTQYF. DNA of the CDR3: TGCGCCAGCAGCTTGGGTGACTTCACAGATACGCAGTATTTT.